The clone carrying this TCR beta chain came up many times. The antigen is not known. The source of the sample is a study of Graves' ophthalmopathy and Graves' hyperthyroidism. Study-level results: The authors also found most expanded thyroid clonotypes above 0.001 frequency in blood.

V was shortened by 3 bases and J by 2 bases, with 10 bases between the two germline ends. The CDR3 has 14 amino acids. Germline V lookup: CDR1 KGHSH, CDR2 LQKENI. Using RNA transcripts, the TCR beta CDR3 regions were amplified. Second-round multiplex PCR came after a first-round RT-PCR that employed HTBI primers. TCRdb processed the multiplex PCR reads anew with MiXCR; each CDR3 protein has one entry. The sample lists roughly 230,000 distinct CDR3 sequences; 20% to 25% were seen once. Active ophthalmopathy (CAS at least 3, NOSPECS at least 4), lasting under 3 months. Patients with other autoimmune diseases, uncontrolled infections, pregnancy or lactation were excluded.

The specimen was peripheral blood. The TCR sequence derives from a woman aged 50 to 60 with Graves' ophthalmopathy. The chain employs TRBV18 and TRBJ2-5; D is uncertain. CDR3 DNA: TGTGCCAGCTCACCCCCCGTCGGGCAAGAGACCCAGTACTTC. It encodes CASSPPVGQETQYF.